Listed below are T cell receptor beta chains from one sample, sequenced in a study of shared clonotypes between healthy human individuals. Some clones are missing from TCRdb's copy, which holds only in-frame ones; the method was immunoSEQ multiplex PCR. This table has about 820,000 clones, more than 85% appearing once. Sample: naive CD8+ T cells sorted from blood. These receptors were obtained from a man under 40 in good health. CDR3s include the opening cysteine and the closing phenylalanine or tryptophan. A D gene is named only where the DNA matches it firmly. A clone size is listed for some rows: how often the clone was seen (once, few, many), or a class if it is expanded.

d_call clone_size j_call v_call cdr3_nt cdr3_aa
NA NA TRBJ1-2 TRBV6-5 TGTGCCTGTGGGGTAGGGGGTGGCTACACCTTC CACGVGGGYTF
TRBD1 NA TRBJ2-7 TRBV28 TGTGCCAGCAGTTTTTACAGGGGCGACGAGCAGTACTTC CASSFYRGDEQYF
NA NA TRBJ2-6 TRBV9 TGTGCCAGCAGCGCCCCGTCATTGGAGGGTTTCTCTGGGGCCAACGTCCTGACTTTC CASSAPSLEGFSGANVLTF
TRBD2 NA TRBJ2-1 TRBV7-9 TGTGCCAGCAGCGGAGGACTAGCGGGAGAAAGGAATGAGCAGTTCTTC CASSGGLAGERNEQFF
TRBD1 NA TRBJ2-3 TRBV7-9 TGTGCCAGCAGCATCGGGACAGGGGGGACAGATACGCAGTATTTT CASSIGTGGTDTQYF
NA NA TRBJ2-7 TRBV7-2 TGTGCCAGCAGCTTATTGAGGCGCGAGCAGTACTTC CASSLLRREQYF
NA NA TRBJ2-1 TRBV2 TGTGCCAGCAGTGTTGGGATGAACAATGAGCAGTTCTTC CASSVGMNNEQFF
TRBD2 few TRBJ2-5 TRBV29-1 TGCAGCGTCTCCGGGACTAGCAGCCAAGAGACCCAGTACTTC CSVSGTSSQETQYF
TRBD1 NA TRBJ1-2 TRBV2 TGTGCCAGCATAGGAGGGACAGGAGTGAACTATGGCTACACCTTC CASIGGTGVNYGYTF
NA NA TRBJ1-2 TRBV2 TGTGCCAGCAGTGACAGCTATGGCTACACCTTC CASSDSYGYTF